One T cell receptor (beta chain) is described in this entry. Its antigen is unknown. Losses at the gene ends were 6 bases for V and 7 bases for J; bases not matched to a gene: 11. Per the germline V gene, CDR1 is KGHSH and CDR2 is LQKENI. The CDR3 loop spans 15 amino acids. This entry belongs to a study of liver allograft versus peripheral blood T cells. Across the whole study: The authors compared T cell receptor repertoires in transplanted livers with recipients' peripheral blood repertoires. The study, taken as a whole, reports: There were reportedly differences between T cell receptor repertoires inside liver allografts and those in peripheral blood.

Using its own MiXCR run on the reads, TCRdb lists one record per CDR3 protein. The sample lists about 9,200 distinct CDR3 sequences, 20% to 30% occurring once. The genes are TRBV18 and TRBJ2-7; 11 bases align to TRBD1. The TCR originated in a human patient who had a liver transplant. Some T cells may be graft donor cells. The CDR3 DNA is TGTGCCAGCTCCCAGCGGGGACAGGGGGTAAGAGAGCAGTACTTC. Its protein is CASSQRGQGVREQYF.